This TCR beta chain came from a study of cytomegalovirus exposure and HLA in healthy donors. Study details: Among about 179 million T cells, an earlier analysis found around 100 million unique TCR beta sequences. General study findings and limits: Later, an analysis found that common viral pathogens appeared to be linked with several of the most significant clusters. TCR sequences were mostly rare, though some public TCRs occurred in many donors. A later analysis showed HLA-associated TCR beta chains outstripping equally common others in clonal expansion.

V lost 3 bases, J lost 1 base, and 13 bases lay in between. The CDR3 is 15 amino acids. Germline loops: CDR1 SGDLS, CDR2 YYNGEE. The PCR contained 60 Vbeta and 13 Jbeta primers. Data came from immunoSEQ multiplex PCR; TCRdb stores just in-frame clones and leaves some out. The data show more than 100,000 clones, 15% to 19% seen once. This clone was seen a few times. The antigen is undetermined. The receptor was derived from a woman aged 18-35 years in good health and CMV-seronegative. Material for sequencing was PBMCs. The chain carries TRBV9 and TRBJ2-5, with TRBD2 as a possible D gene (6 bases). CDR3 in DNA: TGTGCCAGCAGCGGGGGAGGTGGGACCCAAGAGACCCAGTACTTC. Amino acid sequence: CASSGGGGTQETQYF.